This TCR beta chain was recorded in a study of blood T cell repertoires in COVID-19. In the study overall: Acute and convalescent COVID-19 specimens originated in the United States, Italy and Spain. T cells, B-cell-depleted T cells, or PBMCs supplied cDNA or gDNA.

Clones were read by immunoSEQ multiplex PCR, and TCRdb kept only the in-frame ones, dropping some. The sample shows 180,000 or so clones, about 87% of them seen only once. Input material: peripheral blood. The receptor's source is a man aged 40-49 years with active or convalescent COVID-19.

The CDR3 region has the DNA TGTGCCAGCAGCTCACAGGTTCGATCACCCCTCCACTTT. Its protein is CASSSQVRSPLHF. This chain joins TRBV27 and TRBJ1-6; perhaps TRBD1 as D (5 bases). CDR1 is MNHEY and CDR2 is SMNVEV in the germline V gene (reference sequence). The CDR3 loop spans 13 amino acids. V was clipped by 6 bases and J by 10 bases, with 13 bases between them.